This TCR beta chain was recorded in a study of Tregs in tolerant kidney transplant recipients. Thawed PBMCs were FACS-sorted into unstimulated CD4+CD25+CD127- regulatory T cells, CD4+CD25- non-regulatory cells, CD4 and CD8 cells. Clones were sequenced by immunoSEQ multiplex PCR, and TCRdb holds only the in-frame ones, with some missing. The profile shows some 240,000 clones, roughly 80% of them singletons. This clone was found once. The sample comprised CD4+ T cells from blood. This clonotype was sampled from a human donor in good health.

CDR3 bases: TGTGCCTGGAGTCTGACAGCGAACTATGGCTACACCTTC. The encoded protein is CAWSLTANYGYTF. The chain couples TRBV30 to TRBJ1-2; possibly TRBD1 for D (5 bases). The V end was cut by 2 bases, the J end by 2 bases, with 9 bases between. CDR1 is GTSNPN and CDR2 is SVGIG in the germline V gene (reference sequence). This CDR3 contains 13 residues.